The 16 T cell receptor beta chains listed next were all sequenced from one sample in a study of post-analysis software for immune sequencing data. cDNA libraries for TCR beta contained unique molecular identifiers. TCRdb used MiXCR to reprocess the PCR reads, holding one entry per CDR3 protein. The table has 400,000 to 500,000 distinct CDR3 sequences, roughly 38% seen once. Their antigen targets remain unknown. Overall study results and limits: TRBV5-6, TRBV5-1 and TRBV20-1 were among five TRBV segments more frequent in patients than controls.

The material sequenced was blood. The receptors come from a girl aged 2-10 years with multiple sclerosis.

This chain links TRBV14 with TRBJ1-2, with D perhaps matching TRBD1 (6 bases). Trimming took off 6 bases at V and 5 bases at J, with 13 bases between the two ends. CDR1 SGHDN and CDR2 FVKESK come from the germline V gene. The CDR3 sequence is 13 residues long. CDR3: CASSEDRLYGYTF. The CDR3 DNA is TGTGCCAGCAGTGAGGACAGACTATATGGCTACACCTTC.

CDR3: CASSVAPDSPEAFF. DNA of the CDR3: TGTGCCAGCAGCGTAGCTCCGGACAGCCCTGAAGCTTTCTTT. The V call is TRBV9, the J call TRBJ1-1, with D perhaps matching TRBD1 (6 bases). V lost 0 bases to trimming and J lost 6 bases, with 12 bases between them. Germline CDR1 and CDR2: SGDLS and YYNGEE. The CDR3 loop spans 14 amino acids.

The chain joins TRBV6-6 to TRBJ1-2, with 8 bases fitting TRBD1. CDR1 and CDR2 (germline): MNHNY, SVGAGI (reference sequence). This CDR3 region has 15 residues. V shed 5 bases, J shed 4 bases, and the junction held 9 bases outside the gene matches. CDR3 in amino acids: CASSHPQGVSYGYTF. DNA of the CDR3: TGTGCCAGCAGTCACCCACAGGGGGTATCCTATGGCTACACCTTC.

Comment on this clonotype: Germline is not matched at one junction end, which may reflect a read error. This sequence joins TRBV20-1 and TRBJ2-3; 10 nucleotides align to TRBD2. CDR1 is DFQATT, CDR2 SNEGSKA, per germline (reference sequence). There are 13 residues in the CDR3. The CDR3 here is CSSRPSGGDTQYF. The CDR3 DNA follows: TGCAGTTCTAGGCCTAGCGGGGGAGATACGCAGTATTTT.

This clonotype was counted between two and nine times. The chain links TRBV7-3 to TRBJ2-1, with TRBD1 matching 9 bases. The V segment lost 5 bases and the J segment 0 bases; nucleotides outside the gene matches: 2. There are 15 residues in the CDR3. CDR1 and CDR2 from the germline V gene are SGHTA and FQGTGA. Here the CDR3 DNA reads TGTGCCAGCAGCAAGGGACAGGGCTCCTACAATGAGCAGTTCTTC. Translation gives CASSKGQGSYNEQFF.

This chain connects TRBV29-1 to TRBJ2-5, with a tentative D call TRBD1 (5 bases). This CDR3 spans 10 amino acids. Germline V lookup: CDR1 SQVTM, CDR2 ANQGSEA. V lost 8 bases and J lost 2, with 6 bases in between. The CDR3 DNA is TGCAGCCAGGGTCAAGAGACCCAGTACTTC. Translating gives CSQGQETQYF. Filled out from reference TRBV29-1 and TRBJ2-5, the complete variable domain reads SAVISQKPSRDICQRGTSLTIQCQVDSQVTMMFWYRQQPGQSLTLIATANQGSEATYESGFVIDKFPISRPNLTFSTLTVSNMSPEDSSIYLCSQGQETQYFGPGTRLLVL.

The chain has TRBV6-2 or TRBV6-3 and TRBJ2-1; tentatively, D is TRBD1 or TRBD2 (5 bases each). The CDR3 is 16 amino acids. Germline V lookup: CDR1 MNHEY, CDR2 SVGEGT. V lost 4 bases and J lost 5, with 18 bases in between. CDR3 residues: CASSSFRDRTNNEQFF. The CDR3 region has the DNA TGTGCCAGCAGTTCGTTTCGGGACCGTACTAACAATGAGCAGTTCTTC.

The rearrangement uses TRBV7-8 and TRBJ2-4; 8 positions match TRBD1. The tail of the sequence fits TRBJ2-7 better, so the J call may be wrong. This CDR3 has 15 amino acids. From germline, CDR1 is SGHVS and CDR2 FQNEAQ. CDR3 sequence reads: CASSPAQGGGYEQYF. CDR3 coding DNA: TGTGCCAGCAGCCCAGCACAGGGGGGCGGCTACGAGCAGTACTTC.

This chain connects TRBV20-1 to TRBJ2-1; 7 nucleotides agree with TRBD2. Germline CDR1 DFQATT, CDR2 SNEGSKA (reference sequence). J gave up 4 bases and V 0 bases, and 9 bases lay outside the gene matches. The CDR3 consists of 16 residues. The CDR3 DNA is TGCAGTGCTAGAGATATGGGAGGGCCTAGGTACAATGAGCAGTTCTTC. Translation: CSARDMGGPRYNEQFF.

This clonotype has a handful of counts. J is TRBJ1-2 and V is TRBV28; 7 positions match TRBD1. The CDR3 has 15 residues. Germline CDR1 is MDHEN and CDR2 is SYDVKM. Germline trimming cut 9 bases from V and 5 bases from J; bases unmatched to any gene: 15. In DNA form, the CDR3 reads TGTGCCAGTTTTGTCAGACAGGGCCCGAGTTATGGCTACACCTTC. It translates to CASFVRQGPSYGYTF.

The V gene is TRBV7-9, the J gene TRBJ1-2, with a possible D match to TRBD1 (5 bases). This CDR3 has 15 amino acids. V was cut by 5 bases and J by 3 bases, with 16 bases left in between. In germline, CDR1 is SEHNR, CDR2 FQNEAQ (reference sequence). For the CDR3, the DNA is TGTGCCAGCAGCCCCGGGGGTTCAGCGTACTATGGCTACACCTTC. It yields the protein CASSPGGSAYYGYTF.

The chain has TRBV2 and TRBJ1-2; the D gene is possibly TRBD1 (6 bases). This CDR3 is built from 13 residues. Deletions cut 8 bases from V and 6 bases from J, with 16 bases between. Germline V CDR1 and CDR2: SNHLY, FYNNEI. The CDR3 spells CASGFNTGNGYTF. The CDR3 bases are TGTGCCAGCGGGTTTAATACAGGGAATGGCTACACCTTC. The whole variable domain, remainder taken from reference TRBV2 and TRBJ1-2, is EPEVTQTPSHQVTQMGQEVILRCVPISNHLYFYWYRQILGQKVEFLVSFYNNEISEKSEIFDDQFSVERPDGSNFTLKIRSTKLEDSAMYFCASGFNTGNGYTFGSGTRLTVV.

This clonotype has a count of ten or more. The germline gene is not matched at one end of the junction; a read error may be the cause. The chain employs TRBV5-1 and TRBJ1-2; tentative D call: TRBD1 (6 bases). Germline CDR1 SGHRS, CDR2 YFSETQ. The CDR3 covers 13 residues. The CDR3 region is CASSLGQFYGYTF. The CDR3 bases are TGTGCCAGCAGCTTAGGACAGTTCTATGGCTACACCTTC.

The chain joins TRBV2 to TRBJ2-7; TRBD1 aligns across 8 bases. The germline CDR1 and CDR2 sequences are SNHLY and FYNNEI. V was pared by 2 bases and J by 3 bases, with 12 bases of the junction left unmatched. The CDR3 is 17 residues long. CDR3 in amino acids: CASSETQTAGGYYEQYF. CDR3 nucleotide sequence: TGTGCCAGCAGTGAAACCCAAACGGCAGGGGGCTACTACGAGCAGTACTTC.

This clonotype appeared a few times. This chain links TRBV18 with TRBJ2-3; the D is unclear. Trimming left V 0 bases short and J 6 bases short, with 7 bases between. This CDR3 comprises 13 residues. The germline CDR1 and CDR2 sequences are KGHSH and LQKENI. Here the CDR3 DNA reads TGTGCCAGCTCACCACCGTCGCTGGATACGCAGTATTTT. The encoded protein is CASSPPSLDTQYF.

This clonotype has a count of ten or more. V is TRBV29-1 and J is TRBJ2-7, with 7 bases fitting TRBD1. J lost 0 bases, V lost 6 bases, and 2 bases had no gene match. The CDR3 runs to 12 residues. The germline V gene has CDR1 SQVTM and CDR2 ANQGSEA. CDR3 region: CSVRQGSYEQYF. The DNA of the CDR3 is TGCAGCGTCCGACAGGGCTCCTACGAGCAGTACTTC.